A single sample is the source of the 26 T cell receptor beta chains below, sequenced in a study of blood T cell repertoires in COVID-19. Data came from immunoSEQ multiplex PCR; TCRdb stores just in-frame clones and leaves some out. Of tens of thousands of clones in the sample, 89% were seen once. The sequenced material came from peripheral blood. The receptors shown here come from an elderly man with acute or convalescent COVID-19.

The chain couples TRBV6-5 to TRBJ1-2, with 8 bases lining up with TRBD1. The J segment lost 7 bases and the V segment lost 4 bases, leaving 11 bases of the junction unmatched. Germline CDR1 reads MNHEY; CDR2 reads SVGAGI. The CDR3 totals 15 residues. CDR3 sequence (DNA): TGTGCCAGCAGTTGGGACAGGCAGGGGGGAGGTGGCTACACCTTC. Its protein is CASSWDRQGGGGYTF.

V and J are TRBV7-6 and TRBJ1-6, with D hard to call. V was cut by 2 bases and J by 5 bases, with 7 bases left in between. CDR1 and CDR2 (germline): SGHVS, FNYEAQ. The CDR3 consists of 14 residues. The CDR3 DNA reads TGTGCCAGCAGCTTAACCCCAGATAATTCACCCCTCCACTTT. It translates to CASSLTPDNSPLHF.

V usage is TRBV5-5 and J usage is TRBJ2-1; no clear D gene. CDR1 and CDR2 from the germline V gene are SGHKS and YYEKEE (reference sequence). V shed 0 bases and J shed 0 bases, with 7 bases lying between them. The length of the CDR3 is 15 residues. The CDR3 region is CASSLEESSYNEQFF. Here the CDR3 DNA reads TGTGCCAGCAGCTTGGAGGAGAGCTCCTACAATGAGCAGTTCTTC.

The gene calls are TRBV30 and TRBJ2-5; 7 positions agree with TRBD1. The germline CDR1 and CDR2 sequences are GTSNPN and SVGIG (reference sequence). The CDR3 extends over 13 amino acids. J was trimmed by 3 bases and V by 1 base; bases with no gene match: 2. CDR3 region: CAWSAGTEETQYF. DNA of the CDR3: TGTGCCTGGAGTGCCGGGACAGAAGAGACCCAGTACTTC.

This sequence joins TRBV5-1 and TRBJ1-4; 11 positions match TRBD1. Germline lookup yields CDR1 SGHRS and CDR2 YFSETQ. V dropped 4 bases and J dropped 4; count of bases not matched to a gene: 3. CDR3 length equals 15 residues. CDR3 bases: TGCGCCAGCAGCATGGGACAGGGGGATAATGAAAAACTGTTTTTT. It translates to CASSMGQGDNEKLFF.

J is TRBJ2-2 and V is TRBV18; D is unclear. The germline gives CDR1 KGHSH, CDR2 LQKENI. The CDR3 loop spans 18 amino acids. V was shortened by 2 bases and J by 2 bases, with 18 bases between the two germline ends. The DNA of the CDR3 is TGTGCCAGCTCACCAGCGTCACCGCCCCTATCCAACACCGGGGAGCTGTTTTTT. Its protein product is CASSPASPPLSNTGELFF.

The chain employs TRBV11-2 and TRBJ2-7; TRBD1 matches at 9 bases. Germline CDR1 and CDR2: SGHAT and FQNNGV. The V segment lost 4 bases and the J segment 1 base; nucleotides outside the gene matches: 5. The CDR3 loop spans 15 amino acids. The CDR3: CASSWGGQGSYEQYF. CDR3 in DNA: TGTGCCAGCAGCTGGGGGGGACAGGGATCCTACGAGCAGTACTTC.

This chain joins TRBV2 and TRBJ2-1; tentative D call: TRBD1 (7 bases). Germline V gene sequence: CDR1 SNHLY, CDR2 FYNNEI. CDR3 length equals 13 residues. The V gene lost 3 bases and the J gene lost 14 bases, with 17 bases spanning the gap. The CDR3 region is CASSEGGRGSEFF. CDR3 nucleotide sequence: TGTGCCAGCAGTGAGGGGGGCAGGGGGTCCGAGTTCTTC. Variable domain in full (rest from reference TRBV2 and TRBJ2-1): EPEVTQTPSHQVTQMGQEVILRCVPISNHLYFYWYRQILGQKVEFLVSFYNNEISEKSEIFDDQFSVERPDGSNFTLKIRSTKLEDSAMYFCASSEGGRGSEFFGPGTRLTVL.

V is TRBV5-1 and J is TRBJ2-3; D is possibly TRBD2 (6 bases). The V gene's germline CDR1 is SGHRS and CDR2 YFSETQ. The CDR3 loop spans 15 amino acids. Trimming cost V 4 bases and J 1 base, with 13 bases left between them. The CDR3: CASSGAGSRTDTQYF. CDR3 nucleotide sequence: TGCGCCAGCAGCGGAGCGGGCAGCCGCACAGATACGCAGTATTTT. The complete variable domain, with remaining parts taken from reference TRBV5-1 and TRBJ2-3, reads KAGVTQTPRYLIKTRGQQVTLSCSPISGHRSVSWYQQTPGQGLQFLFEYFSETQRNKGNFPGRFSGRQFSNSRSEMNVSTLELGDSALYLCASSGAGSRTDTQYFGPGTRLTVL.

This chain links TRBV30 with TRBJ2-7, with a weak D call TRBD2 (6 bases). Germline V gene lookup returns CDR1 GTSNPN and CDR2 SVGIG (reference sequence). This CDR3 has 14 amino acids. V was pared by 3 bases and J by 4 bases, with 16 bases between. The CDR3 here is CAWSWRDVGYEQYF. CDR3 nucleotide sequence: TGTGCCTGGAGCTGGCGGGATGTCGGGTACGAGCAGTACTTC.

The J gene is TRBJ2-3, the V gene TRBV24-1, with 7 positions matching TRBD2. V trimming: 3 bases; J trimming: 2 bases; junction bases outside the gene matches: 4. The length of the CDR3 is 15 residues. Germline V gene lookup returns CDR1 KGHDR and CDR2 SFDVKD. CDR3 amino acids: CATSDPAGPTDTQYF. The CDR3 nucleotides are TGTGCCACCAGTGATCCAGCGGGACCCACAGATACGCAGTATTTT.

The rearrangement joins TRBV3-1 (or the pseudogene TRBV3-2) to TRBJ1-2; 8 bases are a match to TRBD1. J gave up 6 bases and V 2 bases, and 5 bases lay outside the gene matches. CDR1 and CDR2 (germline): LGHDT, YNNKEL (reference sequence). The CDR3 is 14 amino acids. The CDR3 DNA is TGTGCCAGCAGCCAACTGACAGGGGCCCATGGCTACACCTTC. This sequence encodes CASSQLTGAHGYTF.

V gene TRBV3-1 (or the pseudogene TRBV3-2) combines with J gene TRBJ1-2; no definite D call. Germline CDR1 is LGHDT and CDR2 is YNNKEL (reference sequence). V was shortened by 0 bases and J by 5 bases, with 7 bases between the two germline ends. The CDR3 is 13 amino acids. For the CDR3, the DNA is TGTGCCAGCAGCCAAGAGGGAGGGTATGGCTACACCTTC. Translated: CASSQEGGYGYTF.

The rearrangement uses TRBV7-2 and TRBJ2-7; the D is unclear. The CDR3 consists of 15 residues. The germline gives CDR1 SGHTA, CDR2 FQGNSA. Trimming took off 1 base at V and 0 bases at J, with 10 bases between the two ends. This CDR3 reads CASSLEATSSYEQYF. The CDR3 nucleotides read TGTGCCAGCAGCTTAGAAGCAACCTCCTCCTACGAGCAGTACTTC.

CDR3 coding DNA: TGTGCCGGCGGGACAGGGGAATACACCGGGGAGCTGTTTTTT. Protein sequence: CAGGTGEYTGELFF. The rearrangement links TRBV19 to TRBJ2-2, with TRBD1 matching over 10 bases. The V segment lost 11 bases and the J segment 3 bases; nucleotides outside the gene matches: 6. Per germline, CDR1 LNHDA and CDR2 SQIVND (reference sequence). The CDR3 extends over 14 amino acids.

The chain couples TRBV5-1 to TRBJ2-3; the match to TRBD2 covers 14 bases. In germline, CDR1 is SGHRS, CDR2 YFSETQ. The V gene end was trimmed by 0 bases and the J gene end by 4 bases; junction bases not matched to a gene: 7. CDR3 length equals 18 residues. CDR3 in DNA: TGCGCCAGCAGCTTGGTAGGGACTAGCGGGGGTCGTGCAGATACGCAGTATTTT. Residues: CASSLVGTSGGRADTQYF.

This rearrangement joins TRBV18 to TRBJ1-4; 7 nucleotides match TRBD1. The CDR3 is 16 amino acids. The germline gives CDR1 KGHSH, CDR2 LQKENI. J lost 3 bases, V lost 1 base, and 5 bases had no gene match. CDR3: CASSPQGAAANEKLFF. As DNA, the CDR3 is TGTGCCAGCTCACCACAGGGGGCCGCAGCTAATGAAAAACTGTTTTTT.

The CDR3 is CASRTGGGEQFF. The CDR3 DNA is TGTGCCAGCAGGACCGGAGGAGGTGAGCAGTTCTTC. This chain links TRBV28 with TRBJ2-1; a weak D match, TRBD2 (5 bases). The CDR3 length is 12 residues. Germline V gives CDR1 MDHEN, CDR2 SYDVKM. Deletions cut 6 bases from V and 9 bases from J, with 12 bases between.

The chain links TRBV6-1 to TRBJ1-1; possible D gene TRBD1, 5 bases. This CDR3 has 13 amino acids. Per the germline V gene, CDR1 is MNHNS and CDR2 is SASEGT. V shed 2 bases and J shed 8 bases, with 12 bases lying between them. The chain's CDR3 is CASSERSTAEAFF. In DNA, the CDR3 is TGTGCCAGCAGTGAAAGATCGACAGCCGAAGCTTTCTTT.

The rearrangement uses TRBV7-9 and TRBJ2-7; D is undetermined. The CDR3 has 14 residues. The germline gives CDR1 SEHNR, CDR2 FQNEAQ (reference sequence). The V gene lost 5 bases and the J gene lost 0 bases, with 11 bases spanning the gap. In DNA form, the CDR3 reads TGTGCCAGCAGCCCTGACCGGAGCTCCTACGAGCAGTACTTC. This gives the protein CASSPDRSSYEQYF.

The CDR3, as DNA: TGTGCCAGCAGCCCCCAACTAGCCGGGGAGCTGTTTTTT. Its protein product is CASSPQLAGELFF. The J gene is TRBJ2-2, the V gene TRBV7-6; D might be TRBD2 (5 bases). The ends were cut back, 5 bases at V and 6 bases at J, with 10 bases in the middle. CDR1 is SGHVS and CDR2 is FNYEAQ in the germline V gene. This CDR3 is built from 13 residues.

This chain joins TRBV5-1 and TRBJ2-1, with a tentative D call TRBD2 (7 bases). The CDR3 runs to 16 residues. V shed 3 bases and J shed 0 bases, with 13 bases lying between them. Looked up from germline, CDR1 is SGHRS and CDR2 is YFSETQ. The CDR3 reads CASSSSGGNSYNEQFF. CDR3 DNA: TGCGCCAGCAGCTCGTCGGGGGGCAACTCCTACAATGAGCAGTTCTTC.

This chain connects TRBV6-2 or TRBV6-3 to TRBJ1-1; D may be TRBD1 (6 bases). There are 13 residues in the CDR3. From germline, CDR1 is MNHEY and CDR2 SVGEGT. The V and J ends lost 3 bases and 7 bases respectively, with 12 bases between them. CDR3 in DNA: TGTGCCAGCAGTTATACAGGGTATGGTGAAGCTTTCTTT. This translates into CASSYTGYGEAFF.

The V gene is TRBV6-4, the J gene TRBJ1-5; TRBD1 might be the D (5 bases). The CDR3 length is 13 residues. Between the trimmed V and J ends, which lost 1 base and 6 bases, there was a span of 7 bases. CDR1 and CDR2 from the germline V gene are MRHNA and SNTAGT. CDR3 in amino acids: CASSDFQGQPQHF. The CDR3 DNA follows: TGTGCCAGCAGTGACTTTCAGGGTCAGCCCCAGCATTTT.

This chain uses TRBV7-9 with TRBJ1-6, with D hard to call. V was pared by 1 base and J by 3 bases, with 7 bases between. Germline-derived CDR1 and CDR2 are SEHNR and FQNEAQ (reference sequence). The CDR3 runs to 15 residues. CDR3 residues: CASSLGGNYNSPLHF. CDR3 in DNA: TGTGCCAGCAGCTTAGGAGGAAACTATAATTCACCCCTCCACTTT. The complete variable domain, with remaining parts taken from reference TRBV7-9 and TRBJ1-6, reads DTGVSQNPRHKITKRGQNVTFRCDPISEHNRLYWYRQTLGQGPEFLTYFQNEAQLEKSRLLSDRFSAERPKGSFSTLEIQRTEQGDSAMYLCASSLGGNYNSPLHFGNGTRLTVT.

J is TRBJ1-4 and V is TRBV29-1; weak D call: TRBD1 (5 bases). Germline V lookup: CDR1 SQVTM, CDR2 ANQGSEA. V was pared by 7 bases and J by 0 bases, with 9 bases between. The CDR3 sequence is 13 residues long. The CDR3: CSGSGPTNEKLFF. CDR3 nucleotides: TGCAGCGGGTCAGGGCCAACTAATGAAAAACTGTTTTTT.